The source of this T cell receptor beta chain is a study of blood T cell repertoires in COVID-19. Profiled with immunoSEQ multiplex PCR; TCRdb holds only in-frame clones, not every one. This table has about 150,000 clones, about 87% appearing once. Germline CDR1 reads PRHDT; CDR2 reads FYEKMQ (reference sequence). The CDR3 totals 13 residues. V lost 0 bases and J lost 4, with 6 bases in between. The V and J genes are TRBV13 and TRBJ1-1, with no clear D. The source is a woman between 45 and 65 years old with active or convalescent COVID-19. The sequenced sample consisted of peripheral blood. Written as DNA, the CDR3 is TGTGCCAGCAGCTTAGGCGGTGGCACTGAAGCTTTCTTT. Its protein is CASSLGGGTEAFF.